The clone carrying this T cell receptor beta chain turned up a few times. Unique molecular identifiers were used to barcode this TCRbeta library. TCRdb re-analysed the PCR reads in MiXCR, keeping a single row per CDR3 protein. Here the sample spans around 410,000 distinct CDR3 sequences, approximately 10% being singletons. This specimen comes from a study of T-cell reconstitution after alpha-beta-depleted transplantation in children. Germline CDR1 MDHEN, CDR2 SYDVKM. Deletions cut 4 bases from V and 0 bases from J, with 13 bases between. The CDR3 covers 16 residues. This specimen consisted of PBMCs from the stem cell graft donor, obtained from the stem cell graft. The J gene is TRBJ2-1, the V gene TRBV28; a possible D gene is TRBD2 (5 bases). This TCR derives from a human donor who donated a stem cell graft to a child with acute myeloid leukemia. Here the CDR3 DNA reads TGTGCCAGCAGTTATCTAGCCGCAAGCTCCTACAATGAGCAGTTCTTC. Its protein is CASSYLAASSYNEQFF.